This TCR beta chain stems from a study of CD8+ T cells in alopecia areata. Study at large: Treated patients were given oral tofacitinib, which was dosed at 5 to 10 mg twice daily.

As the sequencing template, cDNA was produced by extracting RNA and reverse transcribing it. The repertoire was sequenced with immunoSEQ multiplex PCR; TCRdb's copy has only in-frame clones and lacks some. Among roughly 98,000 clones listed, roughly three fifths were seen once. About this clone: Its antigen is not known.

The sample's treatment: oral pan-JAK inhibitor, 5-10 mg twice daily. Study-wide findings and caveats: In scalp and blood, many expanded lesional clones persisted during tofacitinib. Whether baseline CD8+ expansion is linked to response remains uncertain, given a single nonresponder. It was lesional scalp, especially alopecia totalis/universalis, that showed higher clonality than normal scalp.

CDR1 is GTSNPN and CDR2 is SVGIG in the germline V gene (reference sequence). This CDR3 contains 12 residues. Deletions cut 7 bases from V and 3 bases from J, with 13 bases between. Material: CD8+ T cells sorted from blood, obtained at week 4, from a patient treated with tofacitinib. V and J are TRBV30 and TRBJ2-7; D uncertain. The source is a human donor with alopecia areata. CDR3 sequence (DNA): TGTGCCTTAAACCTTGACGTCTACGAGCAGTACTTC. It is translated as CALNLDVYEQYF.